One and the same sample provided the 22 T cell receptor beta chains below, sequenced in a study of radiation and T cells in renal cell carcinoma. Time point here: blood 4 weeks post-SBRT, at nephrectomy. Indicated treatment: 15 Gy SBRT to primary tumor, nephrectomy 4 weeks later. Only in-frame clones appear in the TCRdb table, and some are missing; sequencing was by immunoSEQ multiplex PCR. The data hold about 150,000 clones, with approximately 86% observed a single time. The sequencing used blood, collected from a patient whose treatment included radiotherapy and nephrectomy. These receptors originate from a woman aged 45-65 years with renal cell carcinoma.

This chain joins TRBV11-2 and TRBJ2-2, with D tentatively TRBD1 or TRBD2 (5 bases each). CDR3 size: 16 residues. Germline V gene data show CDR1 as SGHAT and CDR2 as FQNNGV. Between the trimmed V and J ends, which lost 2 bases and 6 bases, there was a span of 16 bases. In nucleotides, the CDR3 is TGTGCCAGCAGCTTATCGGGGCCCGGTGGGGCCGGGGAGCTGTTTTTT. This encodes CASSLSGPGGAGELFF.

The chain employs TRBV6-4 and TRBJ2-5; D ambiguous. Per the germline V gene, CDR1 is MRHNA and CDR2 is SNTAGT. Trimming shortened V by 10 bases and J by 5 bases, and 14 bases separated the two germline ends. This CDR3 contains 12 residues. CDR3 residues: CATPRQDETQYF. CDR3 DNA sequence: TGTGCCACCCCTAGGCAGGACGAGACCCAGTACTTC.

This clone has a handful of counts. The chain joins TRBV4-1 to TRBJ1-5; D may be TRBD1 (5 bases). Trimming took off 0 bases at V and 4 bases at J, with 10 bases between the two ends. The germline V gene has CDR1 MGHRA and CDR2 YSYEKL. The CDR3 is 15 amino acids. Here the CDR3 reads CASSQDRAGNQPQHF. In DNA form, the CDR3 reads TGCGCCAGCAGCCAAGATCGGGCAGGGAATCAGCCCCAGCATTTT.

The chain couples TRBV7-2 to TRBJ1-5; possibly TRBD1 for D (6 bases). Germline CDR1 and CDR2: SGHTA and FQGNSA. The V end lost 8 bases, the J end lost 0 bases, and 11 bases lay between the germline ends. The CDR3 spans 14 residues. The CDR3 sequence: CASRQGGSNQPQHF. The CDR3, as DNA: TGTGCCAGCCGACAAGGGGGTAGCAATCAGCCCCAGCATTTT.

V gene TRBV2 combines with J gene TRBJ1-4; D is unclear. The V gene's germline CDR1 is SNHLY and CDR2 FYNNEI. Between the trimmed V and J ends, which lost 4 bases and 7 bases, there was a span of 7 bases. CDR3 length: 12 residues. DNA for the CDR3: TGTGCCAGCAGTGGGGAACCTGAAAAACTGTTTTTT. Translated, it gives CASSGEPEKLFF.

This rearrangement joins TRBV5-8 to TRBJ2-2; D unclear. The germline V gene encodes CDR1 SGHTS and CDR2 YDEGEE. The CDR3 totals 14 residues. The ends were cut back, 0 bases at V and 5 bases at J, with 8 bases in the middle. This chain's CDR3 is CASSLATITGELFF. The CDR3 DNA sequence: TGTGCCAGCAGCTTGGCCACGATTACCGGGGAGCTGTTTTTT.

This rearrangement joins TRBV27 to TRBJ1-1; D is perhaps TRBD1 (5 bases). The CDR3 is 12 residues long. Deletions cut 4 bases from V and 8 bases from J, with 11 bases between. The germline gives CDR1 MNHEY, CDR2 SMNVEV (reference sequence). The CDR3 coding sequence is TGTGCCAGCAGTTCCTGGGGCAGAGAAGCTTTCTTT. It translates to CASSSWGREAFF.

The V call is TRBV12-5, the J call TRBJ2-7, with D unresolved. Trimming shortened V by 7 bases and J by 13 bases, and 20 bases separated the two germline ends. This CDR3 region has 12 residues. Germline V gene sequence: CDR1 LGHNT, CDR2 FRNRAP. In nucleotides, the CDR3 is TGTGCTAGTGCCCTCGATTCAGGCCCCTGCTACTTC. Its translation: CASALDSGPCYF.

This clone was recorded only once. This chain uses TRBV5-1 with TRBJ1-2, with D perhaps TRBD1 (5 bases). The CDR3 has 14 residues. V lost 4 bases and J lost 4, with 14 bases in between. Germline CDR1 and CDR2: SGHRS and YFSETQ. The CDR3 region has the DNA TGCGCCAGCAGCGATGATCGGGGCCTCTATGGCTACACCTTC. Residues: CASSDDRGLYGYTF.

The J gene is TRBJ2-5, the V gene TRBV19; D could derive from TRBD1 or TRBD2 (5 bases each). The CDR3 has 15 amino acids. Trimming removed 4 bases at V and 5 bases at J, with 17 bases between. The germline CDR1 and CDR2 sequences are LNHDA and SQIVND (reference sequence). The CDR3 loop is CASSTLKGTGETQYF. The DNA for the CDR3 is TGTGCCAGTAGTACACTGAAAGGGACGGGCGAGACCCAGTACTTC.

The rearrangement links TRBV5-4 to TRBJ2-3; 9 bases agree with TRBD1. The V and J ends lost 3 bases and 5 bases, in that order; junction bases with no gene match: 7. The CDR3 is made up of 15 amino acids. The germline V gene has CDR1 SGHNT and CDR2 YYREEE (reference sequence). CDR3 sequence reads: CASSSGGQGQDTQYF. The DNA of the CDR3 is TGTGCCAGCAGCTCTGGCGGACAGGGGCAAGATACGCAGTATTTT.

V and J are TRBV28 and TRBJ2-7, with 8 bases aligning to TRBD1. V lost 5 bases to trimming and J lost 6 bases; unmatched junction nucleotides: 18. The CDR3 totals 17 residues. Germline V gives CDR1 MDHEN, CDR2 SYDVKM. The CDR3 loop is CASSPPGQVTMGLEQYF. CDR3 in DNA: TGTGCCAGCAGTCCACCGGGACAGGTCACTATGGGACTCGAGCAGTACTTC. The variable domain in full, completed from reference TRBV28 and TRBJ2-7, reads DVKVTQSSRYLVKRTGEKVFLECVQDMDHENMFWYRQDPGLGLRLIYFSYDVKMKEKGDIPEGYSVSREKKERFSLILESASTNQTSMYLCASSPPGQVTMGLEQYFGPGTRLTVT.

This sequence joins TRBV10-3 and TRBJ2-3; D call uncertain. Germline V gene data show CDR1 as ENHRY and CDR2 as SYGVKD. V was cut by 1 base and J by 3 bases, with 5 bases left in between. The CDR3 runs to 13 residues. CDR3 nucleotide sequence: TGTGCCATCAGTGAGTACCAAACAGATACGCAGTATTTT. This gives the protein CAISEYQTDTQYF.

CDR3 in amino acids: CASSLAPAGGYNEQFF. The DNA for the CDR3 is TGTGCCAGCAGCTTGGCCCCAGCGGGAGGCTACAATGAGCAGTTCTTC. The V and J genes are TRBV5-6 and TRBJ2-1; TRBD2 matches 9 bases. Trimming at V came to 0 bases and at J to 3 bases, leaving 4 bases not matched to a gene. The CDR3 totals 16 residues. Looked up from germline, CDR1 is SGHDT and CDR2 is YYEEEE.

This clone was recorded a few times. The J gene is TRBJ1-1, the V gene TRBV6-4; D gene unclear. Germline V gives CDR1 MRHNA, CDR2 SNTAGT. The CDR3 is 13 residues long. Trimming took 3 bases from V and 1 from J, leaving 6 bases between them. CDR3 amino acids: CASSEVPNTEAFF. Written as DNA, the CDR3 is TGTGCCAGCAGTGAGGTCCCGAACACTGAAGCTTTCTTT.

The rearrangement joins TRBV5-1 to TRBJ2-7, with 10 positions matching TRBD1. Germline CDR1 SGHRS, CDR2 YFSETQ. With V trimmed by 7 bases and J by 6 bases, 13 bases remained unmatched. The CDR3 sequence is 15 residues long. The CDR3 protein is CASGDRDRGAGEQYF. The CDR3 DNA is TGCGCCAGCGGAGACCGGGACAGGGGAGCGGGCGAGCAGTACTTC.

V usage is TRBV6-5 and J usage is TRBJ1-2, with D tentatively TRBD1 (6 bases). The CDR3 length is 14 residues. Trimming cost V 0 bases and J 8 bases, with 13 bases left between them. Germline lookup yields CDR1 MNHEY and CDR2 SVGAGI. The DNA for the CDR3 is TGTGCCAGCAGTTACTCGATTGCGACAGGAGGCTACACCTTC. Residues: CASSYSIATGGYTF.

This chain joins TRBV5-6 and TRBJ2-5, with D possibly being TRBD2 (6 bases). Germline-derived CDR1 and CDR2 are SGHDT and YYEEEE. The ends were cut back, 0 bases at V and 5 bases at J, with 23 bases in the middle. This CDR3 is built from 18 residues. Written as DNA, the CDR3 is TGTGCCAGCAGCTTGGGTCTTCAGGGAGGCCGTTTAGGGGAGACCCAGTACTTC. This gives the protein CASSLGLQGGRLGETQYF.

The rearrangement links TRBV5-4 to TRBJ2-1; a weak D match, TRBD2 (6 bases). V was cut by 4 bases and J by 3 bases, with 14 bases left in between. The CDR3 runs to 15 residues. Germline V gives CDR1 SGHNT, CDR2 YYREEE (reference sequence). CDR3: CASSQERARYNEQFF. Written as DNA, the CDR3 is TGTGCCAGCAGCCAGGAGCGGGCCCGCTACAATGAGCAGTTCTTC.

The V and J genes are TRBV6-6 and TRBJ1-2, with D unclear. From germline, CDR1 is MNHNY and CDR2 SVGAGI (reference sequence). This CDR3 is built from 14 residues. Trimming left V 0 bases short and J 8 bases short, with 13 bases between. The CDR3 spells CASSYSSGNEGYTF. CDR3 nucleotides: TGTGCCAGCAGTTACTCGAGCGGCAACGAGGGCTACACCTTC.

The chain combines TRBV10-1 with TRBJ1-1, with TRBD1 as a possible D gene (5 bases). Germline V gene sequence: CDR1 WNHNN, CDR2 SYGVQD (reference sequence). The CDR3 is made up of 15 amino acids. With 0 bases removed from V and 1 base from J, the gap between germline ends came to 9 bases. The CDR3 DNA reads TGCGCCAGCAGTGAGTCGGCCGGGGCGAACACTGAAGCTTTCTTT. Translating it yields CASSESAGANTEAFF.

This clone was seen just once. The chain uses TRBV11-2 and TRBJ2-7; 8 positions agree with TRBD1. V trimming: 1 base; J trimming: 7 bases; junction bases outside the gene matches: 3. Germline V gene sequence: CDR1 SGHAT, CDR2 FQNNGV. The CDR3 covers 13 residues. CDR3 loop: CASSLGTGREQYF. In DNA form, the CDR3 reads TGTGCCAGCAGCTTAGGGACAGGGAGGGAGCAGTACTTC.